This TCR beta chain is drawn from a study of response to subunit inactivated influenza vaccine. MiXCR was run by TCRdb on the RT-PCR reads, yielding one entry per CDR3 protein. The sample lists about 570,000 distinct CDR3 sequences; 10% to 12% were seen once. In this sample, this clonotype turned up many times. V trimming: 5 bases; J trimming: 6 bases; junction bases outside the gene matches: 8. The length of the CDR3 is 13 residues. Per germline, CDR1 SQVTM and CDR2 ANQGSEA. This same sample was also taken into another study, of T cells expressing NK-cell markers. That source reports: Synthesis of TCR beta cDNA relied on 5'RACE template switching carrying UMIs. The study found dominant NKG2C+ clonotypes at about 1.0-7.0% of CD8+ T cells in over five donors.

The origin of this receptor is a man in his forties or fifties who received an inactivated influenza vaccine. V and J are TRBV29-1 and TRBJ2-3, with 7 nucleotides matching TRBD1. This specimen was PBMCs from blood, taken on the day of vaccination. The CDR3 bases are TGCAGCGTTAGGACAGGTGCAGGGGATACGCAGTATTTT. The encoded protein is CSVRTGAGDTQYF.